This paragraph covers one TCR beta chain sequence. The germline CDR1 and CDR2 sequences are MNHEY and SVGEGT. The CDR3 has 16 amino acids. V lost 7 bases and J lost 2; bases outside the gene matches: 13. This sample was included in a study of blood T cell repertoires in COVID-19. Study summary: Material from acute and convalescent COVID-19 was sourced from the United States, Italy and Spain. Sources were T cells, B-cell-depleted T cells, or PBMCs; the material itself was cDNA or gDNA.

As processed by the authors: Amplifying reference gene primers gave estimates of nucleated cell counts. Assay: immunoSEQ multiplex PCR; the TCRdb copy retains only in-frame clones and omits some. That table is the source of V, J and clone size, and D and trimming were worked out from the DNA. The table has around 200,000 clones, 80% to 90% seen once. The chain joins TRBV6-2 or TRBV6-3 to TRBJ1-1; TRBD1 matches 7 bases. Sequencing was carried out using peripheral blood. The source of this sequence is a woman aged 18-35 years who had recovered from COVID-19. The CDR3 DNA is TGTGCCAGCATCCCCCGGACAGGTTTCACCAACACTGAAGCTTTCTTT. Translation gives CASIPRTGFTNTEAFF.